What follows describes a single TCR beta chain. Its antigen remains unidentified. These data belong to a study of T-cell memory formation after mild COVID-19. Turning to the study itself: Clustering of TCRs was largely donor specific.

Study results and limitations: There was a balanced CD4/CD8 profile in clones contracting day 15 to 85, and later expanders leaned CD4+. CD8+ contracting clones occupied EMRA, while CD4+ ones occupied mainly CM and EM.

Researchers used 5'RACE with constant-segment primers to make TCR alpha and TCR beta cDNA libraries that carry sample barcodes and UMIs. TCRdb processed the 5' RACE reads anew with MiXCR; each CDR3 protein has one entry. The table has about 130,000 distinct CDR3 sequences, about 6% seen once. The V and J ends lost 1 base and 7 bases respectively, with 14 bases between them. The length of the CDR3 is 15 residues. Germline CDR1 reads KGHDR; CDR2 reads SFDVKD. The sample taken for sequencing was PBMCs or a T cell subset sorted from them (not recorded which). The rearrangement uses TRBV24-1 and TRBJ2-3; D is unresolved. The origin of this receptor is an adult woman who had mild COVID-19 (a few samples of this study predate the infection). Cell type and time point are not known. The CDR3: CATSDFAGLGNTQYF. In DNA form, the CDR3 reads TGTGCCACCAGTGATTTTGCCGGGCTAGGGAATACGCAGTATTTT.